This T cell receptor beta chain was observed in a study of blood T cells in healthy people across ages. The overall study: Researchers report that template switching captured about one barcoded beta molecule per two T cells.

The study isolated at least 7 million PBMCs from each sample. The use of a sample-barcoded 5' primer and a J-beta primer mix characterized a second PCR of about 7 to 12 cycles. Samples each returned at least 3 million CDR3-containing paired-end reads. TCRdb re-analysed the 5' RACE reads in MiXCR, keeping a single row per CDR3 protein. The sample gives roughly 700,000 distinct CDR3 sequences, 45% to 50% of which show up once; roughly a third is in the top ten. Study-level points and caveats: There were more naive CD4+ cells and higher diversity in long-lived donors than in aged donors.

Worth noting for this clonotype: Its antigen remains unidentified.

V lost 6 bases and J lost 7, with 15 bases in between. CDR3 length: 13 residues. Germline values: CDR1 SNHLY, CDR2 FYNNEI. Material: blood. The source is a woman between 55 and 75 years old in good health. The chain uses TRBV2 and TRBJ2-5, with D perhaps matching TRBD2 (5 bases). For the CDR3, the DNA is TGTGCCAGCAGGGCCGGGGTTGGCGGGACCCAGTACTTC. This sequence encodes CASRAGVGGTQYF.